This T cell receptor (beta chain) stems from a study of cytomegalovirus exposure and HLA in healthy donors. The study's findings and limits: Most TCR sequences were uncommon, yet certain public TCRs appeared in many donors. Most subjects had HLA-A and HLA-B alleles reportedly predicted accurately by TCR beta sequences.

Vbeta (60) and Jbeta (13) primers were used in the PCR. The repertoire was sequenced with immunoSEQ multiplex PCR; TCRdb's copy has only in-frame clones and lacks some. The table shows about 150,000 clones, with about 70% occurring only once. Note on this clone: Its antigen is not known.

The CDR3 runs 15 residues. With 1 base removed from V and 4 bases from J, the gap between germline ends came to 11 bases. Germline CDR1 and CDR2: MGHRA and YSYEKL. The receptor was derived from a middle-aged woman in good health and CMV-seronegative. The chain combines TRBV4-1 with TRBJ1-5; no firm D call. The sample comprised PBMCs. CDR3 residues: CASSQGRTGNQPQHF. The DNA for the CDR3 is TGCGCCAGCAGCCAAGGGCGGACGGGGAATCAGCCCCAGCATTTT.